This paragraph covers one TCR beta chain sequence. Antigen: not known. Clones were read by immunoSEQ multiplex PCR, and TCRdb kept only the in-frame ones, dropping some. The top ten clones hold 18% of a sample with 150,000 or so clones, roughly 90% of them seen once. This sample was taken from a study of T cell responses to AZD1222 COVID-19 vaccine. CDR1 MDHEN and CDR2 SYDVKM come from the germline V gene. V was cut by 8 bases and J by 2 bases, with 21 bases left in between. The length of the CDR3 is 16 residues. The study, taken as a whole, reports: Repertoires were collected only later (after the peak T cell response had occurred).

V usage is TRBV28 and J usage is TRBJ1-2; D gene unclear. Sequenced here: peripheral blood, sampled on day 0 of AZD1222 vaccination. The sequence was collected from an adult in good health. Here the CDR3 DNA reads TGTGCCAGCGCCCTATGGGCAGCCGGGCGAAACTATGGCTACACCTTC. Translation: CASALWAAGRNYGYTF.